The present T cell receptor (beta chain) was sequenced within a study of OX40 agonist ivuxolimab in advanced cancers. The method was immunoSEQ multiplex PCR; TCRdb's version includes in-frame clones alone and lacks a portion of them. The table records some 60,000 clones, 84% of them present only once. Patients with autoimmune history or systemic immunosuppression were excluded. The CDR3 covers 12 residues. Trimming removed 1 base at V and 7 bases at J, with 8 bases between. Germline CDR1 reads SQVTM; CDR2 reads ANQGSEA. The origin of this receptor is an adult with an advanced solid tumor such as melanoma, head and neck, liver or kidney cancer. J is TRBJ2-1 and V is TRBV29-1; possibly TRBD1 for D (5 bases). This material consisted of CD4+ or CD8+ T cells sorted from blood, taken in a trial of the OX40 agonist ivuxolimab. The CDR3 reads CSVEGPGNEQFF. Written as DNA, the CDR3 is TGCAGCGTTGAAGGCCCAGGGAATGAGCAGTTCTTC.